These 24 T cell receptor beta chains share one sample of origin, sequenced in a study of response to subunit inactivated influenza vaccine. MiXCR was run by TCRdb on the RT-PCR reads, yielding one entry per CDR3 protein. Altogether around 160,000 distinct CDR3 sequences are present, roughly a tenth being singletons, with the ten largest covering over 10%. The sequencing here drew on non-naive T cells sorted from PBMCs, taken about 40 days after vaccination. Receptor source: a man aged 45-60 years who received an inactivated influenza vaccine.

This clonotype was detected a few times. V and J are TRBV5-5 and TRBJ2-7; a weak D match, TRBD2 (6 bases). The CDR3 runs to 15 residues. Trimming stripped 0 bases from V and 7 bases from J, with 17 bases between. Germline values: CDR1 SGHKS, CDR2 YYEKEE (reference sequence). DNA for the CDR3: TGTGCCAGCAGCTTGGGGCGGGACTTACTACGAGAGCAGTACTTC. Its protein product is CASSLGRDLLREQYF.

This clonotype was observed a few times. The CDR3 DNA follows: TGTGCCAGCAGCCAAGGACAGGGCTACCCGGTGTACGAGCAGTACTTC. It yields the protein CASSQGQGYPVYEQYF. V and J are TRBV11-2 and TRBJ2-7; 8 positions agree with TRBD1. J was trimmed by 4 bases and V by 5 bases; bases with no gene match: 13. This CDR3 has 16 residues. CDR1 is SGHAT, CDR2 FQNNGV, per germline.

The V call is TRBV12-3 or TRBV12-4, the J call TRBJ2-7, with D tentatively TRBD2 (5 bases). V lost 6 bases and J lost 6, with 15 bases in between. The CDR3 is 13 residues long. As DNA, the CDR3 is TGTGCCAGCAGATCCGAGGGTGAGCGCGAGCAGTACTTC. Translated: CASRSEGEREQYF.

This clonotype was detected many times. The genes are TRBV24-1 and TRBJ2-5; 9 bases align to TRBD2. The CDR3 length is 17 residues. V trimming: 3 bases; J trimming: 5 bases; junction bases outside the gene matches: 12. Germline V gene data show CDR1 as KGHDR and CDR2 as SFDVKD. CDR3 protein: CATSDPGVAGVGETQYF. The CDR3 DNA sequence: TGTGCCACCAGTGATCCGGGAGTAGCGGGAGTTGGGGAGACCCAGTACTTC.

This clonotype was observed a few times. One end of the junction is discordant with germline, which a read error may explain. V usage is TRBV2 and J usage is TRBJ2-5; tentative D call: TRBD2 (5 bases). This CDR3 comprises 14 residues. CDR1 SNHLY and CDR2 FYNNEI come from the germline V gene. The CDR3 sequence: CARSGPGRGETQYF. The CDR3 nucleotides are TGTGCCAGAAGTGGACCTGGCCGGGGAGAGACCCAGTACTTC.

This clonotype has just a few counts. The chain couples TRBV7-9 to TRBJ1-5, with D tentatively TRBD1 (6 bases). V was trimmed by 5 bases and J by 11 bases, leaving 13 bases between them. Germline V CDR1 and CDR2: SEHNR, FQNEAQ (reference sequence). The CDR3 is 12 amino acids. The CDR3 coding sequence is TGTGCCAGCAGCAACAGGGTTGGGACCCAGCATTTT. Translation gives CASSNRVGTQHF. Variable domain in full (rest from reference TRBV7-9 and TRBJ1-5): DTGVSQNPRHKITKRGQNVTFRCDPISEHNRLYWYRQTLGQGPEFLTYFQNEAQLEKSRLLSDRFSAERPKGSFSTLEIQRTEQGDSAMYLCASSNRVGTQHFGDGTRLSIL.

This clonotype came up a few times. The V call is TRBV7-9, the J call TRBJ1-5; D is uncertain. CDR3 length: 14 residues. The V gene's germline CDR1 is SEHNR and CDR2 FQNEAQ (reference sequence). The V and J ends lost 3 bases and 0 bases respectively, with 6 bases between them. The CDR3 loop is CASSFKDSNQPQHF. CDR3 nucleotides: TGTGCCAGCAGCTTCAAGGATAGCAATCAGCCCCAGCATTTT.

This clonotype has ten or more counts. CDR3 region: CSADSGRSPDTQYF. The DNA of the CDR3 is TGCAGTGCTGATAGCGGGAGGTCCCCTGATACGCAGTATTTT. This rearrangement joins TRBV20-1 to TRBJ2-3, with 10 bases matching TRBD2. J was trimmed by 6 bases and V by 5 bases; bases with no gene match: 8. This CDR3 spans 14 amino acids. The germline CDR1 and CDR2 sequences are DFQATT and SNEGSKA (reference sequence).

The chain carries TRBV2 and TRBJ2-7; 14 bases are shared with TRBD2. From germline, CDR1 is SNHLY and CDR2 FYNNEI. The CDR3 totals 17 residues. With V trimmed by 4 bases and J by 4 bases, 9 bases remained unmatched. The DNA of the CDR3 is TGTGCCAGCAGTGTCCCGGGACTAGCGGGGGCGTTGTACGAGCAGTACTTC. It encodes CASSVPGLAGALYEQYF.

This clonotype occurred many times. The chain carries TRBV5-6 and TRBJ2-7, with TRBD1 matching over 9 bases. There are 16 residues in the CDR3. Germline assignment: CDR1 SGHDT and CDR2 YYEEEE. J was trimmed by 6 bases and V by 4 bases; bases with no gene match: 14. The CDR3 protein is CASSPAGTGRVREQYF. The CDR3 bases are TGTGCCAGCAGCCCCGCCGGGACAGGGAGAGTACGCGAGCAGTACTTC. Complete variable domain (other parts from reference TRBV5-6 and TRBJ2-7): DAGVTQSPTHLIKTRGQQVTLRCSPKSGHDTVSWYQQALGQGPQFIFQYYEEEERQRGNFPDRFSGHQFPNYSSELNVNALLLGDSALYLCASSPAGTGRVREQYFGPGTRLTVT.

The table lists this clonotype with a few counts. The rearrangement uses TRBV6-4 and TRBJ2-3, with TRBD1 matching 7 bases. Germline lookup yields CDR1 MRHNA and CDR2 SNTAGT. The CDR3 contains 15 residues. V lost 3 bases to trimming and J lost 0 bases; unmatched junction nucleotides: 3. CDR3 region: CASSEGTASTDTQYF. CDR3 sequence (DNA): TGTGCCAGCAGTGAAGGGACAGCTAGCACAGATACGCAGTATTTT.

This clonotype was detected only a few times. CDR3 residues: CASSQDIPLAGGLRGETQYF. CDR3 DNA: TGCGCCAGCAGCCAAGATATTCCCCTAGCGGGAGGGTTACGCGGAGAGACCCAGTACTTC. The chain uses TRBV4-3 and TRBJ2-5; TRBD2 aligns across 12 bases. There are 20 residues in the CDR3. The trim removed 0 bases at V and 4 bases at J, leaving 15 bases unmatched. Germline assignment: CDR1 LGHNA and CDR2 YSLEER.

The gene calls are TRBV27 and TRBJ2-3; 8 nucleotides line up with TRBD1. The germline gives CDR1 MNHEY, CDR2 SMNVEV (reference sequence). Trimming at V came to 4 bases and at J to 3 bases, leaving 3 bases not matched to a gene. The CDR3 has 14 amino acids. The DNA for the CDR3 is TGTGCCAGCAGTTGGGGACAGGCAACAGATACGCAGTATTTT. Translation gives CASSWGQATDTQYF.

This clonotype was counted ten times or more. V gene TRBV7-2 combines with J gene TRBJ1-2; D remains unclear. The CDR3 is 14 amino acids. Between the trimmed V and J ends, which lost 0 bases and 8 bases, there was a span of 13 bases. Per germline, CDR1 SGHTA and CDR2 FQGNSA. CDR3 sequence reads: CASSLAIGLSGYTF. The CDR3 nucleotides are TGTGCCAGCAGCTTAGCCATAGGGCTTAGCGGCTACACCTTC.

The sample holds a few counts of this clonotype. This chain uses TRBV7-2 with TRBJ1-4; no clear D. Germline V lookup: CDR1 SGHTA, CDR2 FQGNSA. The CDR3 is 13 residues long. Trimming took 1 base from V and 8 from J, leaving 8 bases between them. The CDR3 DNA reads as TGTGCCAGCAGCTTAGGGATTAGGGAAAAACTGTTTTTT. Translating gives CASSLGIREKLFF.

This chain joins TRBV27 and TRBJ2-2; D remains unclear. CDR3 length equals 11 residues. V gave up 3 bases and J gave up 6 bases, with 2 bases separating them. The germline V gene has CDR1 MNHEY and CDR2 SMNVEV (reference sequence). The CDR3, as DNA: TGTGCCAGCAGTTTTTCCGGGGAGCTGTTTTTT. This codes for CASSFSGELFF.

This chain uses TRBV5-6 with TRBJ1-5, with 9 bases matching TRBD1. This CDR3 has 16 residues. Germline-derived CDR1 and CDR2 are SGHDT and YYEEEE. J was trimmed by 4 bases and V by 1 base; bases with no gene match: 6. The CDR3 nucleotides are TGTGCCAGCAGCTTGTCAAGGACAGGGGTAAATCAGCCCCAGCATTTT. Protein product: CASSLSRTGVNQPQHF.

In this sample, this clonotype turned up many times. V gene TRBV7-8 combines with J gene TRBJ2-7, with 7 bases lining up with TRBD1. This CDR3 region has 16 residues. Germline V CDR1 and CDR2: SGHVS, FQNEAQ. V was pared by 1 base and J by 4 bases, with 10 bases of the junction left unmatched. The CDR3: CASSLGLRDRPYEQYF. CDR3 sequence (DNA): TGTGCCAGCAGCTTAGGTTTGAGGGACAGACCTTACGAGCAGTACTTC.

This clonotype occurred many times. The chain combines TRBV20-1 with TRBJ2-5; weak D call: TRBD2 (6 bases). CDR1 DFQATT and CDR2 SNEGSKA come from the germline V gene (reference sequence). This CDR3 is built from 12 residues. Trimming left V 6 bases short and J 1 base short, with 9 bases between. CDR3 nucleotide sequence: TGCAGTGCCCGGGGAGGCCAAGAGACCCAGTACTTC. Protein: CSARGGQETQYF.

This clonotype was seen only a few times. The chain links TRBV2 to TRBJ2-5; D is unclear. Trimming removed 7 bases from V and 2 bases from J, with 8 bases in between. The length of the CDR3 is 12 residues. Germline lookup yields CDR1 SNHLY and CDR2 FYNNEI. In DNA, the CDR3 is TGTGCCAGCATAAGGGCTCAAGAGACCCAGTACTTC. Amino acids: CASIRAQETQYF.

V is TRBV6-2 or TRBV6-3 and J is TRBJ2-3; tentatively, D is TRBD1 (5 bases). The CDR3 has 13 amino acids. CDR1 and CDR2 (germline): MNHEY, SVGEGT. Trimming left V 5 bases short and J 4 bases short, with 10 bases between. The CDR3 DNA reads as TGTGCCAGCAGTCCTCAGGGTTCAGATACGCAGTATTTT. This encodes CASSPQGSDTQYF.

V is TRBV15 and J is TRBJ2-5, with D tentatively TRBD2 (5 bases). Trimming shortened V by 3 bases and J by 2 bases, and 10 bases separated the two germline ends. Germline-derived CDR1 and CDR2 are LNHNV and YYDKDF (reference sequence). This CDR3 has 14 amino acids. DNA for the CDR3: TGTGCCACCAGCAGGACACGAGGGCAAGAGACCCAGTACTTC. Amino acids: CATSRTRGQETQYF.

In its sample, this clonotype was seen many times. V is TRBV20-1 and J is TRBJ2-7; weak D call: TRBD2 (5 bases). Trimming removed 6 bases at V and 0 bases at J, with 15 bases between. The length of the CDR3 is 14 residues. Looked up from germline, CDR1 is DFQATT and CDR2 is SNEGSKA (reference sequence). Here the CDR3 DNA reads TGCAGTGCCGGGTCCTGGGCGGGCTCCTACGAGCAGTACTTC. Protein product: CSAGSWAGSYEQYF.

This clonotype has just a few counts. This CDR3 reads CASSQRFQETQYF. The DNA of the CDR3 is TGTGCCAGCAGCCAAAGGTTCCAAGAGACCCAGTACTTC. This chain joins TRBV3-1 and TRBJ2-5, with no clear D. The CDR3 length is 13 residues. Looked up from germline, CDR1 is LGHDT and CDR2 is YNNKEL (reference sequence). The V end lost 2 bases, the J end lost 1 base, and 5 bases lay between the germline ends.